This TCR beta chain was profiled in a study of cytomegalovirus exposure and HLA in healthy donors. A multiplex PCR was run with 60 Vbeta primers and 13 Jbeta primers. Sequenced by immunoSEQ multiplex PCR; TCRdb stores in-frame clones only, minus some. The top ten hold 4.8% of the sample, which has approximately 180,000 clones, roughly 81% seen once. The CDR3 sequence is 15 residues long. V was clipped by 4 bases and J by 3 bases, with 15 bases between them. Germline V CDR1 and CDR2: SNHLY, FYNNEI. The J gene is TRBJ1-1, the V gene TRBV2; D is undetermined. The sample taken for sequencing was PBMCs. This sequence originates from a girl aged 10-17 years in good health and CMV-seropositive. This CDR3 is CASSGQPGWDTEAFF. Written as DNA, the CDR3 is TGTGCCAGCAGTGGGCAACCCGGGTGGGACACTGAAGCTTTCTTT.